This T cell receptor beta chain emerged from a study of CD8+ T cells in alopecia areata. Treatment of the sample: oral pan-JAK inhibitor, 5-10 mg twice daily. From germline, CDR1 is GTSNPN and CDR2 SVGIG (reference sequence). The length of the CDR3 is 12 residues. Trimming took off 8 bases at V and 6 bases at J, with 14 bases between the two ends. RNA extraction was followed by reverse transcription into cDNA, which acted as the sequencing template. The assay was immunoSEQ multiplex PCR, and TCRdb's table has in-frame clones only and misses some. The table shows approximately 110,000 clones, with roughly three fifths occurring only once.

The origin of this receptor is a human donor with alopecia areata. Material: CD4+ T cells sorted from blood, obtained at week 24, from a patient treated with tofacitinib. The chain has TRBV30 and TRBJ2-1, with D maybe TRBD1 (6 bases). The CDR3 loop is CAGWTVGNEQFF. The CDR3 DNA sequence: TGTGCCGGATGGACAGTAGGCAATGAGCAGTTCTTC. Together with reference TRBV30 and TRBJ2-1, the CDR3 gives the full variable domain: SQTIHQWPATLVQPVGSPLSLECTVEGTSNPNLYWYRQAAGRGLQLLFYSVGIGQISSEVPQNLSASRPQDRQFILSSKKLLLSDSGFYLCAGWTVGNEQFFGPGTRLTVL.